These T cell receptor beta chains were read from a single sample in a study of cytomegalovirus exposure and HLA in healthy donors. Using immunoSEQ multiplex PCR, the repertoire was profiled, and TCRdb retains in-frame clones only, with some absent. The data contain 100,000 to 150,000 clones, roughly 74% of them singletons. The sample was PBMCs. The source of these receptors is a man in his forties in good health and CMV-seronegative. The CDR3 runs from the conserved cysteine through the conserved F or W. The order of the fields is V gene, J gene, CDR3 protein.

v_call: TRBV7-9; j_call: TRBJ2-3; cdr3_aa: CASSLGFGGGAYDTQYF
v_call: TRBV7-9; j_call: TRBJ1-6; cdr3_aa: CSSSLARGTGNSPLHF
v_call: TRBV7-3; j_call: TRBJ2-3; cdr3_aa: CASSQFAGSRADTQYF
v_call: TRBV6-5; j_call: TRBJ2-5; cdr3_aa: CASRQGSGAETQYF
v_call: TRBV10-3; j_call: TRBJ1-4; cdr3_aa: CAIRDPGQDNEKLFF
v_call: TRBV5-6; j_call: TRBJ1-2; cdr3_aa: CASTLISDAQLGGYTF
v_call: TRBV6-1; j_call: TRBJ1-3; cdr3_aa: CASSEETGNTIYF
v_call: TRBV2; j_call: TRBJ2-7; cdr3_aa: CASSVWGAEQYF
v_call: TRBV11-2; j_call: TRBJ1-6; cdr3_aa: CASSFLGGNSPLHF
v_call: TRBV5-1; j_call: TRBJ2-5; cdr3_aa: CASSTNNAGGRETQYF
v_call: TRBV7-9; j_call: TRBJ2-6; cdr3_aa: CASEGAGANVLTF
v_call: TRBV2; j_call: TRBJ1-2; cdr3_aa: CASIRFDGYTF
v_call: TRBV5-4; j_call: TRBJ1-4; cdr3_aa: CASSLSGYEKLFF
v_call: TRBV2; j_call: TRBJ1-5; cdr3_aa: CASKGGRVTNQPQHF
v_call: TRBV6-6; j_call: TRBJ2-7; cdr3_aa: CASNLNRGSYEQYF
v_call: TRBV5-1; j_call: TRBJ1-2; cdr3_aa: CASSSQGGPNYGYTF
v_call: TRBV2; j_call: TRBJ1-1; cdr3_aa: CASSPTIEAFF
v_call: TRBV27; j_call: TRBJ2-5; cdr3_aa: CASSGGLAGAVRGGTQYF
v_call: TRBV4-1; j_call: TRBJ2-3; cdr3_aa: CASRRGQGRTDTQYF
v_call: TRBV4-2; j_call: TRBJ2-3; cdr3_aa: CASSPKAGGADTQYF
v_call: TRBV5-4; j_call: TRBJ2-7; cdr3_aa: CASSGGTLLEQYF
v_call: TRBV4-2; j_call: TRBJ2-7; cdr3_aa: CASSQEGGSRGTYEQYF
v_call: TRBV7-7; j_call: TRBJ2-7; cdr3_aa: CASSLVGGREQYF
v_call: TRBV15; j_call: TRBJ2-5; cdr3_aa: CATSRTRGQGALETQYF
v_call: TRBV7-8; j_call: TRBJ1-1; cdr3_aa: CASSPKQGSEAFF
v_call: TRBV5-6; j_call: TRBJ2-4; cdr3_aa: CASSPEPKNSQYF
v_call: TRBV28; j_call: TRBJ1-5; cdr3_aa: CASSLRGQYNQPQHF
v_call: TRBV28; j_call: TRBJ1-5; cdr3_aa: CASSSESQPQHF
v_call: TRBV12-5; j_call: TRBJ1-1; cdr3_aa: CASGLAGGDSSAFF
v_call: TRBV7-3; j_call: TRBJ1-2; cdr3_aa: CASSPSVGAGYTF
v_call: TRBV7-9; j_call: TRBJ2-3; cdr3_aa: CASSSGPEADTQYF
v_call: TRBV19; j_call: TRBJ2-4; cdr3_aa: CASSPVGSGDKNIQYF
v_call: TRBV19; j_call: TRBJ1-1; cdr3_aa: CASSIPPRTQHTEAFF
v_call: TRBV11-3; j_call: TRBJ2-7; cdr3_aa: CASRRLGTRPYEQYF
v_call: TRBV7-9; j_call: TRBJ2-5; cdr3_aa: CASSSPKGGYLETQYF
v_call: TRBV7-2; j_call: TRBJ2-3; cdr3_aa: CASSRDRGADTQYF
v_call: TRBV6-1; j_call: TRBJ1-2; cdr3_aa: CASSETGPYGYTF
v_call: TRBV10-3; j_call: TRBJ2-2; cdr3_aa: CAISERSGTSIGELFF
v_call: TRBV7-9; j_call: TRBJ2-7; cdr3_aa: CASSFGSGSYEQYF
v_call: TRBV6-5; j_call: TRBJ1-3; cdr3_aa: CASSYNRLDSGNTIYF
v_call: TRBV5-4; j_call: TRBJ2-5; cdr3_aa: CASSLARFSDRGFQYF
v_call: TRBV19; j_call: TRBJ2-3; cdr3_aa: CASISTGTKNTQYF
v_call: TRBV7-9; j_call: TRBJ1-3; cdr3_aa: CASSLGSSSGNTIYF
v_call: TRBV4-3; j_call: TRBJ2-5; cdr3_aa: CASSQERAGGRETQYF
v_call: TRBV16; j_call: TRBJ1-6; cdr3_aa: CASSLTGKDSPLHF
v_call: TRBV11-2; j_call: TRBJ2-1; cdr3_aa: CASSFIRGLGEQFF
v_call: TRBV4-3; j_call: TRBJ2-7; cdr3_aa: CASSQDLGTGAYEQYF
v_call: TRBV4-3; j_call: TRBJ2-2; cdr3_aa: CASSQADRANTGELFF
v_call: TRBV7-3; j_call: TRBJ2-1; cdr3_aa: CASSLGAPGEQFF
v_call: TRBV9; j_call: TRBJ2-5; cdr3_aa: CASSSRDRGPVERETQYF
v_call: TRBV7-3; j_call: TRBJ1-2; cdr3_aa: CASSLAPGDGYTF
v_call: TRBV7-3; j_call: TRBJ2-1; cdr3_aa: CASSLIVGTGKVEQFF
v_call: TRBV9; j_call: TRBJ1-3; cdr3_aa: CASSVDGSSGNTIYF
v_call: TRBV6-6; j_call: TRBJ1-2; cdr3_aa: CASTPRDREVYGYTF
v_call: TRBV7-9; j_call: TRBJ1-2; cdr3_aa: CASDTIARQGANYGYTF
v_call: TRBV5-1; j_call: TRBJ1-1; cdr3_aa: CASHPSMEGTAFF